This T cell receptor (beta chain) was recovered during a study of blood T cell repertoires in COVID-19. Turning to the study itself: Acute and convalescent COVID-19 samples came from the United States, Italy and Spain. Sample material is recorded as cDNA or gDNA derived from T cells, B-cell-depleted T cells, or PBMCs.

The V gene's germline CDR1 is SGHNT and CDR2 YYREEE (reference sequence). V gave up 4 bases and J gave up 0 bases; unmatched junction bases: 9. CDR3 size: 18 residues. Original data processing: It was from reference gene primer amplification that nucleated cell counts were estimated. Only in-frame clones appear in the TCRdb table, and some are missing; sequencing was by immunoSEQ multiplex PCR. The V and J calls and clone size come from that table; D and trimming were worked out from the DNA. The sample consists of 150,000 to 200,000 clones, more than 60% of them appearing once. The clonotype comes from a man between 70 and 80 years old with acute or convalescent COVID-19. The chain recombines TRBV5-4 with TRBJ1-5, with 11 bases lining up with TRBD1. The sample was peripheral blood. The CDR3 sequence: CASSNGQGAKHSNQPQHF. The CDR3 DNA sequence: TGTGCCAGCAGCAACGGACAGGGGGCGAAGCATAGCAATCAGCCCCAGCATTTT.